A selection of T cell receptor beta chains follows, all from one sample in a study of blood T cell repertoires in COVID-19. Clones were sequenced by immunoSEQ multiplex PCR, and TCRdb holds only the in-frame ones, with some missing. This sample has 30,000 to 35,000 clones; 83% occur once, and the top ten carry approximately 3.5%. Sequencing was done on a sample of peripheral blood. These receptor sequences come from a man between 45 and 60 years old with acute or convalescent COVID-19. Each CDR3 is given with its conserved first and last residue. The D gene is left open where the match is weak. Rows give clone size only sometimes, using once, few, many, or a class for an expanded clone.

D: TRBD2
V: TRBV4-1
J: TRBJ2-7
size: .
CDR3: CASSQVSSGVISYEQYF
DNA: TGCGCCAGCAGCCAAGTTTCAAGCGGGGTGATCTCCTACGAGCAGTACTTC

D: TRBD2
V: TRBV27
J: TRBJ2-1
size: medium-sized
CDR3: CASSVELAAYNEQFF
DNA: TGTGCCAGCAGTGTTGAACTAGCGGCCTACAATGAGCAGTTCTTC

D: TRBD1
V: TRBV10-3
J: TRBJ2-1
size: .
CDR3: CAISAGTGRAEQFF
DNA: TGTGCCATCAGCGCCGGGACAGGGCGGGCTGAGCAGTTCTTC

D: .
V: TRBV4-1
J: TRBJ2-7
size: .
CDR3: CASSRLKGGPYEQYF
DNA: TGCGCCAGCAGCAGACTTAAGGGGGGGCCCTACGAGCAGTACTTC

D: .
V: TRBV4-1
J: TRBJ1-1
size: .
CDR3: CASRGPLQGTEAFF
DNA: TGCGCCAGCAGAGGCCCACTGCAGGGAACTGAAGCTTTCTTT

D: TRBD2
V: TRBV19
J: TRBJ2-1
size: .
CDR3: CASSIGGGAGNNEQFF
DNA: TGTGCCAGTAGTATAGGGGGGGGAGCAGGGAACAATGAGCAGTTCTTC

D: .
V: TRBV9
J: TRBJ1-1
size: .
CDR3: CASSVDVGGTEAFF
DNA: TGTGCCAGCAGCGTAGATGTAGGGGGCACTGAAGCTTTCTTT

D: .
V: TRBV5-4
J: TRBJ1-2
size: .
CDR3: CASRSTAFYGYTF
DNA: TGTGCCAGCAGATCGACAGCCTTCTATGGCTACACCTTC

D: TRBD1
V: TRBV5-1
J: TRBJ1-2
size: .
CDR3: CASSLGTGENYGYTF
DNA: TGCGCCAGCAGCCTTGGGACAGGGGAGAACTATGGCTACACCTTC

D: TRBD2
V: TRBV7-8
J: TRBJ2-5
size: .
CDR3: CASSFSGGEETQYF
DNA: TGTGCCAGCAGCTTTAGCGGGGGGGAAGAGACCCAGTACTTC

D: .
V: TRBV6-5
J: TRBJ1-5
size: .
CDR3: CASRGGFKPNQPQHF
DNA: TGTGCCAGCCGCGGAGGCTTTAAACCAAATCAGCCCCAGCATTTT

D: .
V: TRBV27
J: TRBJ1-2
size: .
CDR3: CASSVTGNYGYTF
DNA: TGTGCCAGCAGCGTAACAGGGAACTATGGCTACACCTTC

D: .
V: TRBV20-1
J: TRBJ1-1
size: few
CDR3: CSARGTEAFF
DNA: TGCAGTGCTAGAGGGACAGAAGCTTTCTTT

D: .
V: TRBV10-3
J: TRBJ2-3
size: .
CDR3: CAIKQGTGTDTQYF
DNA: TGTGCCATTAAACAGGGAACAGGGACAGATACGCAGTATTTT

D: .
V: TRBV5-6
J: TRBJ2-7
size: .
CDR3: CASSLATYRVEQYF
DNA: TGTGCCAGCAGCTTAGCCACTTACCGCGTCGAGCAGTACTTC

D: .
V: TRBV7-6
J: TRBJ1-5
size: .
CDR3: CASSLGLRYSNQPQHF
DNA: TGTGCCAGCAGCTTAGGTCTTAGATATAGCAATCAGCCCCAGCATTTT

D: TRBD2
V: TRBV19
J: TRBJ2-1
size: .
CDR3: CASSITSGRAGNEQFF
DNA: TGTGCCAGTAGTATAACTAGCGGGAGGGCCGGGAATGAGCAGTTCTTC

D: TRBD2
V: TRBV19
J: TRBJ2-7
size: .
CDR3: CASSYGTSGSLTREQYF
DNA: TGTGCCAGTAGTTACGGGACTAGCGGGAGTCTAACGCGCGAGCAGTACTTC

D: .
V: TRBV19
J: TRBJ2-3
size: .
CDR3: CASSIVGANTQYF
DNA: TGTGCCAGTAGTATAGTAGGGGCGAACACGCAGTATTTT

D: .
V: TRBV14
J: TRBJ1-4
size: .
CDR3: CASSQAAGVEEKLFF
DNA: TGTGCCAGCAGCCAAGCGGCAGGGGTTGAAGAAAAACTGTTTTTT

D: .
V: TRBV9
J: TRBJ2-7
size: once
CDR3: CASSVASGSDGEQYF
DNA: TGTGCCAGCAGCGTAGCTTCGGGGAGCGACGGCGAGCAGTACTTC

D: .
V: TRBV27
J: TRBJ1-2
size: .
CDR3: CASSLHGNYGYTF
DNA: TGTGCCAGCAGTTTACATGGCAACTATGGCTACACCTTC

D: .
V: TRBV5-6
J: TRBJ1-1
size: few
CDR3: CASMDSPGNTEAFF
DNA: TGTGCCAGCATGGACAGCCCGGGGAACACTGAAGCTTTCTTT

D: .
V: TRBV20-1
J: TRBJ2-7
size: .
CDR3: CSVGQTYEQYF
DNA: TGCAGTGTTGGACAGACTTACGAGCAGTACTTC

D: TRBD1
V: TRBV28
J: TRBJ2-1
size: .
CDR3: CASSLADREQFF
DNA: TGTGCCAGCAGTTTAGCGGACAGGGAGCAGTTCTTC

D: TRBD2
V: TRBV10-3
J: TRBJ2-5
size: once
CDR3: CAISGLGKTSGGTGTQYF
DNA: TGTGCCATCAGCGGGTTAGGGAAAACTAGCGGGGGAACGGGGACCCAGTACTTC

D: .
V: TRBV27
J: TRBJ2-5
size: .
CDR3: CASSPNSGQETQYF
DNA: TGTGCCAGCAGTCCCAATTCAGGGCAAGAGACCCAGTACTTC

D: TRBD1
V: TRBV6-1
J: TRBJ1-5
size: .
CDR3: CASSVLQGSGFQPQHF
DNA: TGTGCCAGCAGTGTATTACAGGGGTCGGGTTTTCAGCCCCAGCATTTT

D: TRBD1
V: TRBV29-1
J: TRBJ2-1
size: .
CDR3: CSSLGQTNEQFF
DNA: TGCAGCTCATTGGGACAGACCAATGAGCAGTTCTTC

D: .
V: TRBV5-1
J: TRBJ2-2
size: .
CDR3: CASGLSVNTGELFF
DNA: TGCGCCAGCGGACTATCAGTCAACACCGGGGAGCTGTTTTTT

D: .
V: TRBV3-1/TRBV3-2
J: TRBJ1-1
size: .
CDR3: CASSRPGEGNTEAFF
DNA: TGTGCCAGCAGCCGTCCAGGGGAGGGGAACACTGAAGCTTTCTTT

D: TRBD1
V: TRBV6-1
J: TRBJ2-7
size: .
CDR3: CASSEEAGQVRSYEQYF
DNA: TGTGCCAGCAGTGAAGAGGCTGGACAGGTACGATCCTACGAGCAGTACTTC

D: .
V: TRBV7-9
J: TRBJ2-7
size: .
CDR3: CASTARGYEQYF
DNA: TGTGCCAGCACCGCCAGGGGCTACGAGCAGTACTTC

D: .
V: TRBV29-1
J: TRBJ2-3
size: .
CDR3: CSAFRSGDRDTQYF
DNA: TGCAGCGCCTTCCGATCAGGGGATCGGGATACGCAGTATTTT

D: .
V: TRBV4-1
J: TRBJ1-1
size: once
CDR3: CASSPLRVRWTEAFF
DNA: TGCGCCAGCAGCCCCTTAAGAGTCCGGTGGACTGAAGCTTTCTTT

D: .
V: TRBV24-1
J: TRBJ1-1
size: .
CDR3: CATSDLGGLGTEAFF
DNA: TGTGCCACCAGTGATTTGGGAGGGCTGGGAACTGAAGCTTTCTTT

D: TRBD2
V: TRBV9
J: TRBJ2-4
size: few
CDR3: CASSPARGRGGNIQYF
DNA: TGTGCCAGCAGCCCTGCCCGGGGGCGGGGGGGAAACATTCAGTACTTC

D: TRBD2
V: TRBV7-2
J: TRBJ2-2
size: .
CDR3: CASTKAASGGVGELFF
DNA: TGTGCCAGCACCAAGGCTGCTAGCGGGGGAGTCGGGGAGCTGTTTTTT

D: .
V: TRBV27
J: TRBJ1-1
size: .
CDR3: CASSWRDTVTEAFF
DNA: TGTGCCAGCAGTTGGCGAGACACGGTAACTGAAGCTTTCTTT

D: TRBD2
V: TRBV5-1
J: TRBJ2-7
size: .
CDR3: CASSLESGLGLADSSYEQYF
DNA: TGCGCCAGCAGCTTGGAGTCAGGCTTGGGACTAGCGGATAGCTCCTACGAGCAGTACTTC

D: TRBD2
V: TRBV7-6
J: TRBJ2-7
size: once
CDR3: CASSLATSGLNEQYF
DNA: TGTGCCAGCAGCTTAGCGACTAGCGGGCTCAACGAGCAGTACTTC

D: TRBD2
V: TRBV5-1
J: TRBJ2-7
size: .
CDR3: CASSMREASYEQYF
DNA: TGCGCCAGCAGCATGCGGGAGGCCTCCTACGAGCAGTACTTC

D: .
V: TRBV10-3
J: TRBJ1-4
size: .
CDR3: CAISDRSEKLFF
DNA: TGTGCCATCAGTGATCGTTCCGAAAAACTGTTTTTT

D: TRBD1
V: TRBV6-5
J: TRBJ1-6
size: .
CDR3: CASSLTGARMGSPLHF
DNA: TGTGCCAGCAGTTTAACAGGGGCACGTATGGGTTCACCCCTCCACTTT

D: .
V: TRBV10-3
J: TRBJ2-7
size: .
CDR3: CAISPFRGGNEQYF
DNA: TGTGCCATCAGCCCATTTAGGGGAGGAAACGAGCAGTACTTC

D: .
V: TRBV24-1
J: TRBJ1-5
size: .
CDR3: CATSAGSYQPQHF
DNA: TGTGCCACCAGTGCCGGGTCTTATCAGCCCCAGCATTTT

D: .
V: TRBV19
J: TRBJ1-6
size: .
CDR3: CASSILGTRWDNSPLHF
DNA: TGTGCCAGTAGTATACTGGGCACCCGCTGGGATAATTCACCCCTCCACTTT

D: .
V: TRBV30
J: TRBJ2-2
size: .
CDR3: CAWSATVRSGELFF
DNA: TGTGCCTGGAGTGCCACAGTAAGGTCCGGGGAGCTGTTTTTT

D: TRBD2
V: TRBV5-5
J: TRBJ2-7
size: .
CDR3: CASSPGLAEGYEQYF
DNA: TGTGCCAGCAGCCCGGGACTAGCGGAGGGTTACGAGCAGTACTTC

D: .
V: TRBV3-1/TRBV3-2
J: TRBJ1-6
size: .
CDR3: CASSQEAFWSPLHF
DNA: TGTGCCAGCAGCCAAGAGGCATTTTGGTCACCCCTCCACTTT

D: TRBD2
V: TRBV19
J: TRBJ2-1
size: .
CDR3: CASSMAGGLNEQFF
DNA: TGTGCCAGTAGTATGGCGGGGGGGCTCAATGAGCAGTTCTTC

D: TRBD1
V: TRBV7-3
J: TRBJ1-1
size: few
CDR3: CASSQSGGTEAFF
DNA: TGTGCCAGCAGCCAATCAGGGGGAACTGAAGCTTTCTTT

D: TRBD1
V: TRBV9
J: TRBJ2-7
size: .
CDR3: CASSVGLLGQGNYEQYF
DNA: TGTGCCAGCAGCGTAGGTCTTCTGGGACAGGGAAACTACGAGCAGTACTTC

D: TRBD1
V: TRBV12-3/TRBV12-4
J: TRBJ2-1
size: once
CDR3: CASSLLTGGEQFF
DNA: TGTGCCAGCAGTTTGCTAACAGGGGGCGAGCAGTTCTTC

D: TRBD1
V: TRBV6-5
J: TRBJ2-2
size: .
CDR3: CASRQGYTGELFF
DNA: TGTGCCAGCAGACAGGGGTACACCGGGGAGCTGTTTTTT

D: TRBD2
V: TRBV3-1/TRBV3-2
J: TRBJ2-3
size: .
CDR3: CASSPSGGVTDTQYF
DNA: TGTGCCAGCAGTCCCAGCGGGGGGGTCACAGATACGCAGTATTTT

D: .
V: TRBV19
J: TRBJ1-1
size: .
CDR3: CASRTVNTEAFF
DNA: TGTGCCAGCCGGACAGTAAACACTGAAGCTTTCTTT